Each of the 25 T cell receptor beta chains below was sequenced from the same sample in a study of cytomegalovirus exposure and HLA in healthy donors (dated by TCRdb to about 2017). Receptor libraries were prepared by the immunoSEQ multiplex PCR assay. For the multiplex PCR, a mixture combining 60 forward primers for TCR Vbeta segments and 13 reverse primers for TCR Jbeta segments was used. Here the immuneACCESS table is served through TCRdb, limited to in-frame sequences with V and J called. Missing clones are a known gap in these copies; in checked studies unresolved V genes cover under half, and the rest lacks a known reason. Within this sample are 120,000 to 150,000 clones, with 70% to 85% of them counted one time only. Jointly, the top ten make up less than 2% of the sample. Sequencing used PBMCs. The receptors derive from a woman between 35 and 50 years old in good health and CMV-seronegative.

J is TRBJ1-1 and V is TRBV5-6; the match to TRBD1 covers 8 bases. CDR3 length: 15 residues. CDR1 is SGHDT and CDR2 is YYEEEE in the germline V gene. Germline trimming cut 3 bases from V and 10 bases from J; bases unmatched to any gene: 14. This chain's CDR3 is CASSSGPGQDVGAFF. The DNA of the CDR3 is TGTGCCAGCAGCTCGGGCCCGGGACAGGACGTGGGAGCTTTCTTT.

CDR3 DNA: TGTGCCAGCAGACAACGGGGGGGGCGGGTTTACGAGCAGTACTTC. Encoded protein: CASRQRGGRVYEQYF. This rearrangement joins TRBV27 to TRBJ2-5, with 8 bases lining up with TRBD2. The DNA end is a closer match to TRBJ2-7, so the J assignment may be wrong. This CDR3 has 15 amino acids. Germline lookup yields CDR1 MNHEY and CDR2 SMNVEV (reference sequence).

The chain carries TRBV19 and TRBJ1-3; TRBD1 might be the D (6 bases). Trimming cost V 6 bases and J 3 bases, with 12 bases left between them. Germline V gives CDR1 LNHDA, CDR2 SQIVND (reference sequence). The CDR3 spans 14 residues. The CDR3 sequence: CASRGTGFGNTIYF. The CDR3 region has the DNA TGTGCCAGTAGGGGTACAGGGTTTGGAAACACCATATATTTT.

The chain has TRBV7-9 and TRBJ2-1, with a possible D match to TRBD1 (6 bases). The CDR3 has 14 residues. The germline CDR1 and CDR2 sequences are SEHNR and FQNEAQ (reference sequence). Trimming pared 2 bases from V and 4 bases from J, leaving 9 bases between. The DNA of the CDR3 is TGTGCCAGCAGCTTACAGGGGTGGTACAATGAGCAGTTCTTC. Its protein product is CASSLQGWYNEQFF.

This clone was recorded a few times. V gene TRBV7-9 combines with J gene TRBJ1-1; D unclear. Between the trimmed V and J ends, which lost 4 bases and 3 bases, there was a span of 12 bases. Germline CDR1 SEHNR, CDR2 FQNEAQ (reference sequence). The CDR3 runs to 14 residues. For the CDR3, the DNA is TGTGCCAGCAGCTCACCTCCCGGGGACACTGAAGCTTTCTTT. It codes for CASSSPPGDTEAFF.

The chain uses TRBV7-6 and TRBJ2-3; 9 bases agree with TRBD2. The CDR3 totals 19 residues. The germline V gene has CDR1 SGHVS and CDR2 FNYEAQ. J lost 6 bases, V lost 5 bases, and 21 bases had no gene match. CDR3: CASSHAGGRLTFDTDTQYF. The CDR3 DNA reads TGTGCCAGCAGCCACGCGGGGGGGAGACTGACTTTCGATACTGATACGCAGTATTTT.

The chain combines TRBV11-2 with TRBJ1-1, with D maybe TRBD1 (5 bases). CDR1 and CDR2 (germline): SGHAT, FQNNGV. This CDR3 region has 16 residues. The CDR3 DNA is TGTGCAGTAAGGGGAGGGTTGAGGGCCATCGGCACTGAAGCTTTCTTT. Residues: CAVRGGLRAIGTEAFF.

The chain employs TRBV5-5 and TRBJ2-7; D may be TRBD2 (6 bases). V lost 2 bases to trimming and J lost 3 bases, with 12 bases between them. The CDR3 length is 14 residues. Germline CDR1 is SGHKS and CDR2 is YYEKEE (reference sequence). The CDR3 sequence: CASSFTLANYEQYF. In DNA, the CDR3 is TGTGCCAGCAGCTTCACACTAGCAAACTACGAGCAGTACTTC.

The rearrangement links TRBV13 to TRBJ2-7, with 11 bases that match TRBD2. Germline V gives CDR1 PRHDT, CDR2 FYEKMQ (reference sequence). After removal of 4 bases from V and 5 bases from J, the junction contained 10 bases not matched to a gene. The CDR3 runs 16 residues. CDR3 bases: TGTGCCAGCAGCTACCTACTAGCGGGGGAAGGGAACGAGCAGTACTTC. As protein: CASSYLLAGEGNEQYF.

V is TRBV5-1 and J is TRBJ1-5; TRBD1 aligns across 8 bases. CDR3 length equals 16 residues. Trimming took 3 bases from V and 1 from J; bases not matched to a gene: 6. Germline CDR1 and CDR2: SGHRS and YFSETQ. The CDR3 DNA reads TGCGCCAGCAGCTCCGGGACAGGAGGGAGCAATCAGCCCCAGCATTTT. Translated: CASSSGTGGSNQPQHF. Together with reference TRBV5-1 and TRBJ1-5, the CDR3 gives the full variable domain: KAGVTQTPRYLIKTRGQQVTLSCSPISGHRSVSWYQQTPGQGLQFLFEYFSETQRNKGNFPGRFSGRQFSNSRSEMNVSTLELGDSALYLCASSSGTGGSNQPQHFGDGTRLSIL.

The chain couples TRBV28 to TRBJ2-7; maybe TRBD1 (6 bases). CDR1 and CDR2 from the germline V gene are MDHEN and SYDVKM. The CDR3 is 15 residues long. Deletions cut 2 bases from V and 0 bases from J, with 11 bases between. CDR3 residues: CASSLSWDTSYEQYF. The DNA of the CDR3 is TGTGCCAGCAGTTTAAGCTGGGACACCTCCTACGAGCAGTACTTC.

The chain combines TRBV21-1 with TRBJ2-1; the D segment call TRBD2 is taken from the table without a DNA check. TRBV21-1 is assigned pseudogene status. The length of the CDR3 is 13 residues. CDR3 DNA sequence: TGTGCCAGCAGCAAGTCCCGGGACTTTTGTGGGTTCTTC. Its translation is CASSKSRDFCGFF.

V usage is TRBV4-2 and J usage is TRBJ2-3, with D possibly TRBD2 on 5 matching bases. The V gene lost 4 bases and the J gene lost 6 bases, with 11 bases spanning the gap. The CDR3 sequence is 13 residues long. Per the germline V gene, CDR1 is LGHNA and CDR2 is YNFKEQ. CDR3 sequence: CASSPRGSDTQYF. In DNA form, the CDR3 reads TGTGCCAGCAGCCCAAGAGGGTCGGATACGCAGTATTTT.

Here the CDR3 DNA reads TGTGCCATCAAGCCGGGTGCAGATACGCAGTATTTT. As protein: CAIKPGADTQYF. V usage is TRBV10-3 and J usage is TRBJ2-3, with D uncertain. The CDR3 runs to 12 residues. V lost 7 bases and J 4 bases, leaving 9 bases between the germline ends. Per germline, CDR1 ENHRY and CDR2 SYGVKD.

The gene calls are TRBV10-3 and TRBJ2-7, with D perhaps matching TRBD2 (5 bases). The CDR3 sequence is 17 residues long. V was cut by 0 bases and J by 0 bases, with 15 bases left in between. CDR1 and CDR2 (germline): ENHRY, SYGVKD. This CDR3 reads CAISESLLGESSYEQYF. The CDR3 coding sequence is TGTGCCATCAGTGAGTCTCTTCTGGGAGAATCCTCCTACGAGCAGTACTTC.

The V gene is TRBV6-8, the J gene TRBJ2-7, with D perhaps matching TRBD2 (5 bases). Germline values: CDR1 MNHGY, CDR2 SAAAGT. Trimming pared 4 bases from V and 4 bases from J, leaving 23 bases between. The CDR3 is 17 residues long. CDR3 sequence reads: CASSFKSADPGDYEQYF. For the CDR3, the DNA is TGTGCCAGCAGTTTTAAATCTGCTGACCCCGGGGATTACGAGCAGTACTTC.

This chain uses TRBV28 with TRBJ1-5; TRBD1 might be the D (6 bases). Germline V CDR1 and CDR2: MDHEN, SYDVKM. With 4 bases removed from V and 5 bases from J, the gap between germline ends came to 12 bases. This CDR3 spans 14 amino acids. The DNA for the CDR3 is TGTGCCAGCAGTTCTGGACAGCGCTATCAGCCCCAGCATTTT. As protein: CASSSGQRYQPQHF.

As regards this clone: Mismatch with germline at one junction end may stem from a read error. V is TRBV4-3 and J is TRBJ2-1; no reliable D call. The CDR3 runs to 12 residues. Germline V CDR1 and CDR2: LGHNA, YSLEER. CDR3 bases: TGCGCCAGCAGCCAAGAGAGCAATGGGCAGTTCTTC. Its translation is CASSQESNGQFF.

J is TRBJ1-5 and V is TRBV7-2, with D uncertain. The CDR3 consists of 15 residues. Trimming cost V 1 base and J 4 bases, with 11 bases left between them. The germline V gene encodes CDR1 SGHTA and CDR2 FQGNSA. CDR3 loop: CASSLGGLRNQPQHF. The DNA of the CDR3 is TGTGCCAGCAGCTTAGGTGGACTGAGGAATCAGCCCCAGCATTTT.

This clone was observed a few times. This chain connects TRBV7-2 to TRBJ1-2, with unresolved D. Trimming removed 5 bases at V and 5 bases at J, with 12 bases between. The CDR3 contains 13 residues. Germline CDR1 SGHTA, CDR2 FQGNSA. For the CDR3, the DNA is TGTGCCAGCAGCACCCCTGCGGGGTATGGCTACACCTTC. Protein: CASSTPAGYGYTF.

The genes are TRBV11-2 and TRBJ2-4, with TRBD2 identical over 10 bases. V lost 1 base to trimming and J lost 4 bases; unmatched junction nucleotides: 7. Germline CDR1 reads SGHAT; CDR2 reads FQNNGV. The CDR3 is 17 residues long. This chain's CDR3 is CASSLGGLAIGKNIQYF. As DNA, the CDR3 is TGTGCCAGCAGCTTAGGGGGACTAGCGATAGGTAAAAACATTCAGTACTTC.

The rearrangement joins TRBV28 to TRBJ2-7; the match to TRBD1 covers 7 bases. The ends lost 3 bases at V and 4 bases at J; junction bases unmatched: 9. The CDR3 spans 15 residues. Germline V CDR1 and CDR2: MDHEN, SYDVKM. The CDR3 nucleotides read TGTGCCAGCAGTTTTGTGGCAGGGGGTCTTTACGAGCAGTACTTC. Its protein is CASSFVAGGLYEQYF.

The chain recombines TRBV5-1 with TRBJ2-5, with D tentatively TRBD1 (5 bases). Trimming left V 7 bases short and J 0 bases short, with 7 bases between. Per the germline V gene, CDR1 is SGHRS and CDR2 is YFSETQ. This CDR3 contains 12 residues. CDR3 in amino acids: CASADNQETQYF. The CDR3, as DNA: TGCGCCAGCGCGGACAACCAAGAGACCCAGTACTTC.

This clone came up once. The CDR3: CASKQGNYNEQFF. The DNA for the CDR3 is TGCGCCAGCAAACAGGGAAATTACAATGAGCAGTTCTTC. The gene calls are TRBV5-1 and TRBJ2-1, with a weak D call TRBD1 (6 bases). Germline values: CDR1 SGHRS, CDR2 YFSETQ. V lost 6 bases to trimming and J lost 4 bases, with 11 bases between them. The CDR3 has 13 residues. Variable domain in full (rest from reference TRBV5-1 and TRBJ2-1): KAGVTQTPRYLIKTRGQQVTLSCSPISGHRSVSWYQQTPGQGLQFLFEYFSETQRNKGNFPGRFSGRQFSNSRSEMNVSTLELGDSALYLCASKQGNYNEQFFGPGTRLTVL.

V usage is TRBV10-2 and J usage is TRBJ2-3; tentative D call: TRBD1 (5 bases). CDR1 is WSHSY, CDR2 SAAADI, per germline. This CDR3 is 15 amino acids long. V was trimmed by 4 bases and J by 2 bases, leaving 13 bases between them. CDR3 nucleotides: TGCGCCAGCAGTGCCACCAGGGTATACACAGATACGCAGTATTTT. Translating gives CASSATRVYTDTQYF.